The present T cell receptor (beta chain) was sequenced within a study of shared clonotypes between healthy human individuals. Libraries were prepared by immunoSEQ multiplex PCR; TCRdb keeps only in-frame clonotypes and omits some of them. The table includes approximately 2.3 million clones, more than 85% detected once. General study points: Tissue TCR repertoires likely differ from these blood-only repertoires.

From CD4+ cells came CD45RA+ naive and CD45RA-negative memory subsets. With respect to this clone: What it binds is not known.

In germline, CDR1 is MNHEY, CDR2 SMNVEV (reference sequence). The CDR3 runs 14 residues. Deletions cut 5 bases from V and 6 bases from J, with 17 bases between. This clonotype was sampled from a man aged 18 to 29 in good health. Some clones in this sample may be carry-over from other donors' samples. The sample consisted of naive CD4+ T cells from PBMCs. The sample's subset: CD45RA+ positively selected. This chain connects TRBV27 to TRBJ2-7; possibly TRBD1 or TRBD2 for D (6 bases each). DNA for the CDR3: TGTGCCAGCAGTACGGTGAGCAGGGGAGGCGAGCAGTACTTC. Residues: CASSTVSRGGEQYF.